This note documents a single T cell receptor (beta chain) sequence. Its specificity is unknown. The data are from a study of vaccination and CD4 T cells after COVID-19. Study-wide context: The authors exposed cells to overlapping spike peptides derived from SARS-CoV-2, HCoV-NL63, HCoV-OC43 and HCoV-229E.

Sequencing of DNA taken from cultured CD4+ T cells relied on the Oncomine TCR Beta short-read assay. From CD4+ T cells that had been cultured, genomic DNA was extracted. A single record per CDR3 protein comes from TCRdb applying MiXCR to the PCR reads. The sample records more than 15,000 distinct CDR3 sequences, approximately 70% being singletons. Treatment specified: roughly 11-day PBMC culture with coronavirus spike peptide pools or control peptides (ViraFEST assay). Half the medium was replaced with fresh IL-2 medium on days 3 and 7. V was shortened by 1 base and J by 7 bases, with 7 bases between the two germline ends. Germline V CDR1 and CDR2: MDHEN, SYDVKM. CDR3 length: 12 residues.

This TCR derives from a human donor who had recovered from COVID-19. This chain joins TRBV28 and TRBJ1-2, with D maybe TRBD1 (5 bases). Sample: CD4+ T cells from blood, cultured in vitro. CDR3 region: CASSLLTGGYTF. The CDR3 DNA sequence: TGTGCCAGCAGTTTATTAACAGGTGGCTACACCTTC.